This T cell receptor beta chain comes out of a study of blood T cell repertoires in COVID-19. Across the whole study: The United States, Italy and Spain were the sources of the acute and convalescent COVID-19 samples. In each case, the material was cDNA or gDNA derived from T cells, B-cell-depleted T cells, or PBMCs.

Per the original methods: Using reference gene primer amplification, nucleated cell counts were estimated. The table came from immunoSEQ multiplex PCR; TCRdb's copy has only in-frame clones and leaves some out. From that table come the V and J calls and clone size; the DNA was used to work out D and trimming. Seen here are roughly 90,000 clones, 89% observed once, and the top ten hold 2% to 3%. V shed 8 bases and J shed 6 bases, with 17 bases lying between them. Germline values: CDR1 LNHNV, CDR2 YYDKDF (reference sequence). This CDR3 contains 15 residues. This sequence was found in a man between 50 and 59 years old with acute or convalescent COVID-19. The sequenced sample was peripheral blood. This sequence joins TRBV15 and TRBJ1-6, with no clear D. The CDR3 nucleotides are TGTGCCACCTATTACTGGACTGGCCCTAATTCACCCCTCCACTTT. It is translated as CATYYWTGPNSPLHF.